This entry concerns a single T cell receptor beta chain. No antigen is known for it. Base qualities are missing; no much larger clone stands one base away. This sample was included in a study of radiotherapy plus CTLA-4 blockade in lung cancer (dated by TCRdb to the late 2010s). Broadly, across the study: Among enrolled patients, approximately 19% had an objective response and about 30% reached disease control.

CDR1 and CDR2, looked up from the germline V gene, are SGHTA and FQGTGA. V and J are trimmed by 2 bases and 8 bases, and the gene matches miss 5 bases of the junction. From the cysteine through the phenylalanine, the CDR3 covers 15 amino acids. The read is trimmed to its CDR3 DNA, 45 bases read in frame from base 1. The study tested focal radiation therapy combined with CTLA-4 blockade (ipilimumab) in patients with chemo-refractory metastatic non-small-cell lung cancer. Library creation used the immunoSEQ multiplex PCR assay. In its TCRdb copy, this immuneACCESS table keeps in-frame sequences only and misses some clones. Where compared with another copy, unresolved V genes explain less than half of these, and the others have no known cause. Recorded for this sample are over 100,000 clones; over 65% of them occurred a single time. The leading ten clones occupy around 3% of the sample. The research as a whole found: Increased serum interferon-beta after radiation, together with early dynamic changes in blood T cell clones, were reported to be the strongest predictors of response. After treatment with radiotherapy and ipilimumab, TCR clones that originated in tumors expanded in peripheral blood.

The chain is assembled from TRBV7-3 and TRBJ1-4, and TRBD1 matches 10 of the central bases. This sample comprised peripheral blood, obtained from a patient treated with radiotherapy plus ipilimumab. The clonotype was recovered from a human donor with non-small cell lung cancer that progressed on radiotherapy plus ipilimumab. Some clones in this sample may be carry-over from other donors' samples. The CDR3 region reads CASSLDGTGDEKLFF. The DNA sequence follows: TGTGCCAGCAGCTTAGATGGGACAGGGGACGAAAAACTGTTTTTT.